The rows below give T cell receptor beta chains drawn from one sample of a study of cytomegalovirus exposure and HLA in healthy donors. The table came from immunoSEQ multiplex PCR; TCRdb's copy has only in-frame clones and leaves some out. The sample consists of 150,000 to 200,000 clones, 79% of them appearing once. Sequenced input: PBMCs. All receptors derive from a man aged 40-55 years in good health and CMV-seronegative. CDR3s include the opening cysteine and the closing phenylalanine or tryptophan. D genes are given only for firm matches. Rows give clone size only sometimes, using once, few, many, or a class for an expanded clone.

cdr3_aa cdr3_nt v_call clone_size j_call d_call
CASSLVQAVNTEAFF TGTGCCAGCAGCTTAGTACAGGCCGTGAACACTGAAGCTTTCTTT TRBV7-9 . TRBJ1-1 .
CATSRDRIRQGINTGELFF TGTGCCACCAGCAGAGATCGGATACGACAGGGGATAAACACCGGGGAGCTGTTTTTT TRBV15 . TRBJ2-2 TRBD1
CASRKIQVSPETQYF TGTGCCAGCAGGAAAATACAGGTCTCCCCAGAGACCCAGTACTTC TRBV6-1 . TRBJ2-5 .
CASSAARGTIYF TGTGCCAGCAGTGCTGCCCGGGGCACCATATATTTT TRBV25-1 few TRBJ1-3 .
CASSYRGLAGFYEQYF TGTGCCAGCAGTTATCGCGGACTAGCGGGGTTCTACGAGCAGTACTTC TRBV28 . TRBJ2-7 TRBD2
CASRAPPGGTQYF TGTGCCAGCAGGGCCCCCCCGGGGGGTACGCAGTATTTT TRBV5-6 . TRBJ2-3 TRBD2
CASSAGQAGAEQYF TGTGCCAGCAGCGCGGGACAGGCTGGGGCCGAGCAGTACTTC TRBV7-2 . TRBJ2-7 TRBD1
CASSLQGMNTEAFF TGTGCCAGCAGCTTGCAGGGGATGAACACTGAAGCTTTCTTT TRBV5-8 . TRBJ1-1 .
CAWSIAGEQYF TGTGCCTGGAGCATAGCGGGCGAGCAGTACTTC TRBV30 . TRBJ2-7 TRBD2
CASSQDRGRTEAFF TGTGCCAGCAGTCAAGACAGGGGGCGAACTGAAGCTTTCTTT TRBV6-5 . TRBJ1-1 TRBD1
CASSGRRGTYNEQFF TGTGCCAGCAGTGGTCGGCGAGGTACCTACAATGAGCAGTTCTTC TRBV2 . TRBJ2-1 .
CASSLGQANTEAFF TGTGCCAGCAGTTTAGGACAGGCAAACACTGAAGCTTTCTTT TRBV27 . TRBJ1-1 TRBD1
CASSPAGGRETQYF TGCGCCAGCAGCCCCGCAGGGGGACGGGAGACCCAGTACTTC TRBV5-1 . TRBJ2-5 TRBD1
CASSLGQRNQPQHF TGTGCCAGTAGTCTGGGGCAGAGAAATCAGCCCCAGCATTTT TRBV19 few TRBJ1-5 .
CASNRSPQGEQFF TGTGCCAGCAACCGGAGCCCCCAGGGGGAGCAGTTCTTC TRBV6-5 few TRBJ2-1 .
CASSEWDSASGSGETQYF TGTGCCAGCAGTGAATGGGATTCGGCTAGCGGGAGTGGGGAGACCCAGTACTTC TRBV25-1 . TRBJ2-5 TRBD2
CASSLLAGDVYNEQFF TGCGCCAGCAGCTTATTAGCGGGGGACGTATACAATGAGCAGTTCTTC TRBV5-1 . TRBJ2-1 TRBD2
CSVGDRTLGYEQYF TGCAGCGTTGGGGACAGGACTCTTGGGTACGAGCAGTACTTC TRBV29-1 . TRBJ2-7 TRBD1
CSVVSSGRAASTDTQYF TGCAGCGTTGTATCTAGCGGGAGGGCCGCTAGCACAGATACGCAGTATTTT TRBV29-1 . TRBJ2-3 TRBD2
CASSRGGVGPLGYTF TGTGCCAGCAGCAGGGGGGGGGTTGGGCCCTTAGGCTACACCTTC TRBV7-9 . TRBJ1-2 .
CASSYSGGPYEQYF TGTGCCAGCAGTTACTCTGGCGGTCCGTACGAGCAGTACTTC TRBV6-6 few TRBJ2-7 .
CASSPRGAGELFF TGTGCCAGCAGCCCGCGGGGTGCCGGGGAGCTGTTTTTT TRBV14 . TRBJ2-2 .
CSVEGPTGEESYEQYF TGCAGCGTTGAGGGCCCAACAGGGGAAGAAAGCTACGAGCAGTACTTC TRBV29-1 . TRBJ2-7 TRBD1
CASSLRTGLAFGELFF TGTGCCAGCAGCCTGAGAACGGGACTAGCGTTCGGGGAGCTGTTTTTT TRBV14 . TRBJ2-2 TRBD2
CASSRGTVFLEEQYF TGTGCCAGCAGCCGAGGGACAGTATTCCTAGAGGAGCAGTACTTC TRBV5-4 . TRBJ2-7 TRBD1
CASGPDGGTNEKLFF TGTGCCAGCGGCCCGGACGGCGGGACTAATGAAAAACTGTTTTTT TRBV18 . TRBJ1-4 .
CASTFTSGFTDTQYF TGTGCCAGCACCTTTACTAGCGGGTTCACAGATACGCAGTATTTT TRBV11-2 . TRBJ2-3 TRBD2
CASSRSASTDTQYF TGTGCCAGCAGCCGGAGCGCTAGCACAGATACGCAGTATTTT TRBV7-8 . TRBJ2-3 .
CASSLGGNTEAFF TGTGCCAGCAGCTTAGGAGGGAACACTGAAGCTTTCTTT TRBV27 . TRBJ1-1 .
CASSSTPGLAVLGAYEQYF TGTGCCAGCAGCTCAACGCCGGGACTAGCGGTCCTAGGGGCCTACGAGCAGTACTTC TRBV9 . TRBJ2-7 TRBD2
CASSLDRAYNSPLHF TGCGCCAGCAGCCTGGACAGGGCCTATAATTCACCCCTCCACTTT TRBV5-1 . TRBJ1-6 TRBD1
CASSPLAGFSGNTIYF TGTGCCAGCTCACCACTCGCAGGTTTCTCTGGAAACACCATATATTTT TRBV18 once TRBJ1-3 .
CASTKQGLSYEQYF TGTGCCAGCACAAAACAGGGGCTCTCCTACGAGCAGTACTTC TRBV6-6 once TRBJ2-7 TRBD1
CASSLFGPATDTQYF TGTGCCAGCAGTTTATTTGGGCCCGCCACAGATACGCAGTATTTT TRBV27 . TRBJ2-3 .
CASSSRTGELFF TGTGCCAGTAGTTCGCGCACCGGGGAGCTGTTTTTT TRBV19 few TRBJ2-2 .
CASSLGLASTDTQYF TGTGCCAGCAGCTTGGGACTAGCTAGCACAGATACGCAGTATTTT TRBV7-8 once TRBJ2-3 TRBD2
CSSNGGGTYEQYF TGTTCCAGCAACGGCGGGGGAACCTACGAGCAGTACTTC TRBV7-9 . TRBJ2-7 TRBD2
CASSLGQPEQFF TGTGCCAGCAGCCTCGGACAGCCTGAGCAGTTCTTC TRBV7-2 . TRBJ2-1 .
CASSAPAPIEPQHF TGTGCCAGCAGCGCCCCCGCGCCCATTGAGCCCCAGCATTTT TRBV6-6 once TRBJ1-5 .
CASSLSSPGLAGIGYNEQFF TGTGCCAGCAGTTTGTCCTCGCCGGGACTAGCGGGGATAGGGTACAATGAGCAGTTCTTC TRBV28 . TRBJ2-1 TRBD2
CASSSTAGGRETQYF TGTGCTAGCAGCTCAACGGCTGGCGGGAGGGAGACCCAGTACTTC TRBV7-7 . TRBJ2-5 TRBD2
CASGNSGSTDTQYF TGCGCCAGCGGCAATAGCGGTAGCACAGATACGCAGTATTTT TRBV5-1 . TRBJ2-3 .
CASSLGGGLGTQYF TGTGCCAGCAGCTTGGGGGGCGGTTTGGGGACCCAGTACTTC TRBV5-4 . TRBJ2-5 .
CASSSGSYDTQYF TGTGCCAGCAGCTCGGGATCTTACGATACGCAGTATTTT TRBV5-4 . TRBJ2-3 .
CASSLATGAYNEQFF TGTGCTAGCAGCTTAGCGACAGGGGCGTACAATGAGCAGTTCTTC TRBV7-7 . TRBJ2-1 TRBD1
CASSLVLVGIGDNEQFF TGTGCCAGCAGCTTAGTTTTGGTGGGTATCGGGGACAATGAGCAGTTCTTC TRBV7-8 once TRBJ2-1 .
CASRATYSNQPQHF TGTGCCAGCAGGGCGACTTATAGCAATCAGCCCCAGCATTTT TRBV2 . TRBJ1-5 .
CASSFSQGSGNTIYF TGTGCCAGCAGCTTCTCACAGGGCTCTGGAAACACCATATATTTT TRBV13 . TRBJ1-3 .
CASSESNLLWPEASRVYGYTF TGCGCCAGCAGTGAGTCGAATCTTCTCTGGCCAGAAGCCTCGAGGGTCTATGGCTACACCTTC TRBV10-2 . TRBJ1-2 .
CASSIQVPAGVRQPQHF TGTGCCAGTAGTATCCAAGTTCCGGCCGGGGTTAGGCAGCCCCAGCATTTT TRBV19 . TRBJ1-5 .
CASSLGGLNAGETQYF TGTGCTAGCAGCTTAGGAGGACTCAACGCGGGAGAGACCCAGTACTTC TRBV7-7 . TRBJ2-5 .
CASSEAGGPNEQFF TGTGCCAGCAGTGAAGCGGGAGGGCCCAATGAGCAGTTCTTC TRBV6-4 . TRBJ2-1 TRBD2
CASISLVAGVGQETQYF TGTGCCAGCATCTCCCTTGTTGCGGGAGTCGGCCAAGAGACCCAGTACTTC TRBV28 . TRBJ2-5 TRBD2
CASSPYLGGSYEQYF TGTGCCAGCAGCCCCTACCTCGGGGGTTCCTACGAGCAGTACTTC TRBV4-2 once TRBJ2-7 .
CASSPRTSGVTDTQYF TGTGCCAGCAGCCCAAGGACTAGCGGGGTCACAGATACGCAGTATTTT TRBV9 . TRBJ2-3 TRBD2
CASSPDREANTGELFF TGTGCCAGTAGTCCGGACAGGGAGGCGAACACCGGGGAGCTGTTTTTT TRBV19 once TRBJ2-2 TRBD1
CASSPQGRGVDTIYF TGTGCCAGCAGCCCTCAGGGAAGGGGCGTGGACACCATATATTTT TRBV7-2 once TRBJ1-3 .
CASLPGVGRRNTEAFF TGTGCCAGTTTGCCAGGGGTAGGACGACGGAACACTGAAGCTTTCTTT TRBV19 once TRBJ1-1 .
CASSLVGGTVEKLFF TGTGCCAGCAGCTTAGTAGGAGGGACCGTTGAAAAACTGTTTTTT TRBV11-2 once TRBJ1-4 .